This TCR beta chain is drawn from a study of blood T cell repertoires in COVID-19. Germline values: CDR1 SGDLS, CDR2 YYNGEE. Trimming removed 4 bases from V and 9 bases from J; junction bases left unmatched: 10. The CDR3 sequence is 16 residues long. Some clones are missing from TCRdb's copy, which holds only in-frame ones; the method was immunoSEQ multiplex PCR. The sample includes roughly 130,000 clones, roughly 83% of them seen just once. Specimen: PBMCs or T cells enriched from blood (not recorded which). The receptor comes from a middle-aged man with acute COVID-19. V usage is TRBV9 and J usage is TRBJ2-1, with 13 nucleotides matching TRBD2. Written as DNA, the CDR3 is TGTGCCAGCAGCCAAATCGGACTAGCGGGAGCCAGTGAGCAGTTCTTC. Translating it yields CASSQIGLAGASEQFF.